The following is a T cell receptor (beta chain) sequence with its context. The data stem from a study of blood T cell repertoires in COVID-19. For the study at large: The United States, Italy and Spain were the sources of the acute and convalescent COVID-19 samples.

Germline CDR1 and CDR2: SGHDT and YYEEEE. The CDR3 contains 12 residues. The V gene lost 4 bases and the J gene lost 2 bases, with 7 bases spanning the gap. How the authors handled the data: Estimated nucleated cell counts came from reference gene primer amplification. This table comes from immunoSEQ multiplex PCR, and its TCRdb copy is limited to in-frame clones, with some not included. For V, J and clone size, that table is used; D and trimming come from the DNA. The sample consists of 100,000 to 150,000 clones, around nine tenths of them appearing once. Source material: peripheral blood. The receptor comes from a human donor in a cohort sampled during active COVID-19. The V and J genes are TRBV5-6 and TRBJ2-7; TRBD1 is a possible D gene (5 bases). In DNA form, the CDR3 reads TGTGCCAGCAGCCAGGGTGCCTACGAGCAGTACTTC. Translated, it gives CASSQGAYEQYF. Using reference TRBV5-6 and TRBJ2-7 for the parts outside the CDR3, the full variable domain is DAGVTQSPTHLIKTRGQQVTLRCSPKSGHDTVSWYQQALGQGPQFIFQYYEEEERQRGNFPDRFSGHQFPNYSSELNVNALLLGDSALYLCASSQGAYEQYFGPGTRLTVT.